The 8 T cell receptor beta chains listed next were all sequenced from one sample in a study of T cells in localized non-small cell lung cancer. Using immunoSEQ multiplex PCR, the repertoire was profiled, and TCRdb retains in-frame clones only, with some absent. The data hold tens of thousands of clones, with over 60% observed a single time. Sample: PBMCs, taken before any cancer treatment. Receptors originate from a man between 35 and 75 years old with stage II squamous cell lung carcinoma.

In nucleotides, the CDR3 is TGTGCCAGCAGCTTGGCAACCGGGACAGGGGCAGATACGCAGTATTTT. Translated, it gives CASSLATGTGADTQYF. The chain uses TRBV5-4 and TRBJ2-3; TRBD1 matches at 10 bases. The CDR3 extends over 16 amino acids. J gave up 4 bases and V 0 bases, and 5 bases lay outside the gene matches. Germline values: CDR1 SGHNT, CDR2 YYREEE (reference sequence).

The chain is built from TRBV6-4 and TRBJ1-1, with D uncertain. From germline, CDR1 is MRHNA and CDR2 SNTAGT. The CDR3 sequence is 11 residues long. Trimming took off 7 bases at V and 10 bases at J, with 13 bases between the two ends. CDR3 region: CASNFLGTAFF. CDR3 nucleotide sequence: TGTGCCAGCAATTTCTTAGGTACAGCTTTCTTT.

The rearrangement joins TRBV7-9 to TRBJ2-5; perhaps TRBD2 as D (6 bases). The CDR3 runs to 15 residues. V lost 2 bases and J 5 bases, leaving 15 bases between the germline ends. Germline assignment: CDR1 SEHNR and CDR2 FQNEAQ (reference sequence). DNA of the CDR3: TGTGCCAGCAGCTTAAGGCGGGGAAGGGGTGAGACCCAGTACTTC. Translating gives CASSLRRGRGETQYF.

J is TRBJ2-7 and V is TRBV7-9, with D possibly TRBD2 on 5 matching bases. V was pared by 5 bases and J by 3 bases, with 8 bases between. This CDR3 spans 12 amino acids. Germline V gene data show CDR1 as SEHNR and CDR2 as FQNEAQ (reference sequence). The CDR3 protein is CASSVRGYEQYF. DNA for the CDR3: TGTGCCAGCAGCGTACGGGGCTACGAGCAGTACTTC.

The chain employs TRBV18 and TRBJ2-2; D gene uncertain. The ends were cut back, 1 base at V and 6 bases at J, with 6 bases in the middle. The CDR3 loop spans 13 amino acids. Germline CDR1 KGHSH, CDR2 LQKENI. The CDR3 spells CASSPLPAGELFF. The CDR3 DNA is TGTGCCAGCTCACCACTTCCCGCCGGGGAGCTGTTTTTT.

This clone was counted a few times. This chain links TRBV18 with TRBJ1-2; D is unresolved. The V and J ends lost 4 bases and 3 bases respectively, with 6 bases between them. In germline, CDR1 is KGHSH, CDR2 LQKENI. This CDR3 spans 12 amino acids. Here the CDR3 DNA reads TGTGCCAGCTCACTAGAGGACTATGGCTACACCTTC. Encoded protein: CASSLEDYGYTF.

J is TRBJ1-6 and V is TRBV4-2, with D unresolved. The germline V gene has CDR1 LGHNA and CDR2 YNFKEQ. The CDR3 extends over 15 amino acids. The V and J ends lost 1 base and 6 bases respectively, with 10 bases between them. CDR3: CASSQVPPTNSPLHF. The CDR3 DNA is TGTGCCAGCAGCCAAGTACCACCGACTAATTCACCCCTCCACTTT.

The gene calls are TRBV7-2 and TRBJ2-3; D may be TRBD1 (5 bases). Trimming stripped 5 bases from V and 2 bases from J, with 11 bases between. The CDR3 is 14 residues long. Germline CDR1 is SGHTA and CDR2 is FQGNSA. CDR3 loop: CASSPRVATDTQYF. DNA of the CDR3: TGTGCCAGCAGCCCCAGGGTGGCCACAGATACGCAGTATTTT.